Detailed here is one TCR beta chain. The antigen is unknown. Original data processing: As immunoSEQ supplied junction-only sequences (without quality scores), filtering differed. Clones were read by immunoSEQ multiplex PCR, and TCRdb kept only the in-frame ones, dropping some. V and J calls and clone size are given by that table; D and trimming were obtained from the DNA. This sample has some 660,000 clones, with around 73% found just once. This sample is part of a study of shared clonotypes between healthy human individuals. Whole-study context: Plates per donor: three CD4 naive, three CD4 memory, two CD8 naive, one CD8 memory. The study, taken as a whole, reports: In general, naive subsets displayed greater estimated richness than memory subsets did. Against clonotypes common to all four donors, non-shared ones had lower generation probabilities.

The CDR3 covers 16 residues. Germline assignment: CDR1 SGHRS and CDR2 YFSETQ. The J segment lost 3 bases and the V segment lost 1 base, leaving 3 bases of the junction unmatched. The chain uses TRBV5-1 and TRBJ2-2; the match to TRBD1 covers 10 bases. Sequencing was performed on memory CD4+ T cells sorted from blood. Subset noted: CD45RA-negative fraction. The clonotype was recovered from a woman between 25 and 40 years old in good health. CDR3 sequence: CASSLMGQGYTGELFF. CDR3 DNA: TGCGCCAGCAGCTTGATGGGACAGGGGTACACCGGGGAGCTGTTTTTT.